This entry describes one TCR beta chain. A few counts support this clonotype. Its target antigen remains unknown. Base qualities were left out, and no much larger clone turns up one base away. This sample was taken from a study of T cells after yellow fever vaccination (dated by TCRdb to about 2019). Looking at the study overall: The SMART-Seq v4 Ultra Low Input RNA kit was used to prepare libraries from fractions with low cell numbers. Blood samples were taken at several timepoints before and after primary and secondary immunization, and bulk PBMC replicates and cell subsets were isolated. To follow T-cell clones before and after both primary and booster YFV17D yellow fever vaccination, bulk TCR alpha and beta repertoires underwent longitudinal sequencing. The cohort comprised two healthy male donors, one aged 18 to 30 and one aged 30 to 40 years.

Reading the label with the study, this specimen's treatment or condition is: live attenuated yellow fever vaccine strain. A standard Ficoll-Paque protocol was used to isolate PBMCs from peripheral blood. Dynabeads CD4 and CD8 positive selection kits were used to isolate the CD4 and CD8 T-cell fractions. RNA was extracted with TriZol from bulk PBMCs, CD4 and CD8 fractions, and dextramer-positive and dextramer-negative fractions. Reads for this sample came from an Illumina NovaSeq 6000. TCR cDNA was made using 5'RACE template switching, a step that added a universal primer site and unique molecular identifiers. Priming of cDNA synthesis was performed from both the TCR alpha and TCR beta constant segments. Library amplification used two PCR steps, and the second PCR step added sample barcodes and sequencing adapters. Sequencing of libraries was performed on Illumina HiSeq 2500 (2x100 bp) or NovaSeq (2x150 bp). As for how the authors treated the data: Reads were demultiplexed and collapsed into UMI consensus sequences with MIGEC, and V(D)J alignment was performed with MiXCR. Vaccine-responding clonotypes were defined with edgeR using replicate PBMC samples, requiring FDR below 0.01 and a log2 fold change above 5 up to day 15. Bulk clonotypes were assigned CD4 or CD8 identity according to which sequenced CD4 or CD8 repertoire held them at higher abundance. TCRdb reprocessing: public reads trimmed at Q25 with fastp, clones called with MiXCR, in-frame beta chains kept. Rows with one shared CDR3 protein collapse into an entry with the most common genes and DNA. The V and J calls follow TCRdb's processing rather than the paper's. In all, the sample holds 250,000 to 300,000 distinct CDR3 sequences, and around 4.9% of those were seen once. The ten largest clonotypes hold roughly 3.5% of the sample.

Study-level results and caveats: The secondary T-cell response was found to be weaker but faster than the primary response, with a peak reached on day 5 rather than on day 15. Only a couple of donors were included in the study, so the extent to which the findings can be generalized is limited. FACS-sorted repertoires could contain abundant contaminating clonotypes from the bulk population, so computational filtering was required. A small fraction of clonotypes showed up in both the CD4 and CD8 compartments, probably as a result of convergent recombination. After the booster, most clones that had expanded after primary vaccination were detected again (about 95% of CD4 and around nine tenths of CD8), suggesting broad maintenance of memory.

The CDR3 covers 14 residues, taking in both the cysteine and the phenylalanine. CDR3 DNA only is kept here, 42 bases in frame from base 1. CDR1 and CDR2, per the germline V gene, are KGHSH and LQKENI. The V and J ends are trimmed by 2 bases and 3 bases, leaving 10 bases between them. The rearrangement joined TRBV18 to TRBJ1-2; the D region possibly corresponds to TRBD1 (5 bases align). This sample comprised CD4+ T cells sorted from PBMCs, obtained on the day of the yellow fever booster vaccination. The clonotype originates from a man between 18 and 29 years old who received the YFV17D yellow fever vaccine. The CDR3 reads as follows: CASSPEGIYYGYTF. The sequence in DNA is TGTGCCAGCTCACCAGAGGGGATATACTATGGCTACACCTTC.